Below are 14 T cell receptor beta chains sequenced from a single sample in a study of blood T cell repertoires in COVID-19. Sequencing used immunoSEQ multiplex PCR; TCRdb keeps in-frame clones, though not all of them. The sample has 220,000 or so clones, roughly 84% seen once. The sample was PBMCs or T cells enriched from blood (not recorded which). These receptors were collected from a woman between 40 and 55 years old who had recovered from COVID-19.

V and J are TRBV28 and TRBJ2-5; possible D gene TRBD2, 5 bases. V lost 4 bases, J lost 3 bases, and 12 bases lay in between. The CDR3 is made up of 14 amino acids. Per the germline V gene, CDR1 is MDHEN and CDR2 is SYDVKM. The CDR3 DNA reads as TGTGCCAGCAGTTCCTTAAGCGGTGAAGAGACCCAGTACTTC. This sequence encodes CASSSLSGEETQYF.

The rearrangement joins TRBV30 to TRBJ2-5; unclear D gene. V lost 5 bases to trimming and J lost 4 bases, with 8 bases between them. Germline V gives CDR1 GTSNPN, CDR2 SVGIG (reference sequence). This CDR3 has 11 amino acids. The CDR3 loop is CAWDARETQYF. Written as DNA, the CDR3 is TGTGCCTGGGATGCCAGAGAGACCCAGTACTTC.

The V and J genes are TRBV5-1 and TRBJ2-7, with a weak D call TRBD1 (6 bases). The CDR3 spans 13 residues. The germline gives CDR1 SGHRS, CDR2 YFSETQ. Trimming shortened V by 3 bases and J by 2 bases, and 9 bases separated the two germline ends. The CDR3 loop is CASSWGTTYEQYF. The CDR3 nucleotides are TGCGCCAGCAGCTGGGGGACAACCTACGAGCAGTACTTC.

This chain uses TRBV5-1 with TRBJ2-2; TRBD2 matches at 8 bases. The CDR3 sequence is 16 residues long. The germline gives CDR1 SGHRS, CDR2 YFSETQ. V was clipped by 0 bases and J by 4 bases; unmatched bases: 5. The CDR3 coding sequence is TGCGCCAGCAGCTTGGTTACGGGAGGGAGCACCGGGGAGCTGTTTTTT. This gives the protein CASSLVTGGSTGELFF. Based on the CDR3 plus reference TRBV5-1 and TRBJ2-2, the full variable domain is KAGVTQTPRYLIKTRGQQVTLSCSPISGHRSVSWYQQTPGQGLQFLFEYFSETQRNKGNFPGRFSGRQFSNSRSEMNVSTLELGDSALYLCASSLVTGGSTGELFFGEGSRLTVL.

The chain joins TRBV12-5 to TRBJ1-6; possible D gene TRBD1, 6 bases. The germline CDR1 and CDR2 sequences are LGHNT and FRNRAP. Trimming took off 4 bases at V and 8 bases at J, with 12 bases between the two ends. This CDR3 has 14 amino acids. CDR3 sequence reads: CASGWGGRDSPLHF. DNA of the CDR3: TGTGCTAGTGGTTGGGGGGGGCGAGATTCACCCCTCCACTTT.

This clone showed up just a few times. The rearrangement joins TRBV7-2 to TRBJ2-6; no reliable D call. This CDR3 has 15 amino acids. Germline lookup yields CDR1 SGHTA and CDR2 FQGNSA. The V end was cut by 5 bases, the J end by 0 bases, with 8 bases between. The chain's CDR3 is CASSPSHSGANVLTF. Written as DNA, the CDR3 is TGTGCCAGCAGCCCATCCCACTCTGGGGCCAACGTCCTGACTTTC.

V and J are TRBV12-5 and TRBJ1-3; a weak D match, TRBD1 (5 bases). The V end lost 8 bases, the J end lost 4 bases, and 15 bases lay between the germline ends. Germline CDR1 reads LGHNT; CDR2 reads FRNRAP. The CDR3 spans 14 residues. The CDR3 region is CASTRVLGGNTIYF. For the CDR3, the DNA is TGTGCTAGTACCAGGGTTCTAGGGGGAAACACCATATATTTT. The full variable domain, with the rest looked up from reference TRBV12-5 and TRBJ1-3, is DARVTQTPRHKVTEMGQEVTMRCQPILGHNTVFWYRQTMMQGLELLAYFRNRAPLDDSGMPKDRFSAEMPDATLATLKIQPSEPRDSAVYFCASTRVLGGNTIYFGEGSWLTVV.

The chain employs TRBV7-8 and TRBJ1-4; perhaps TRBD1 as D (6 bases). This CDR3 contains 16 residues. V was trimmed by 3 bases and J by 0 bases, leaving 11 bases between them. Per the germline V gene, CDR1 is SGHVS and CDR2 is FQNEAQ. CDR3 region: CASSFRGIPTNEKLFF. The DNA for the CDR3 is TGTGCCAGCAGCTTCAGGGGAATTCCAACTAATGAAAAACTGTTTTTT.

With regard to this clone: Other DNA sequences of this sample code for an identical CDR3. The rearrangement joins TRBV4-3 to TRBJ1-5; 7 bases are shared with TRBD1. CDR3 length: 13 amino acids. Losses at the gene ends were 0 bases for V and 7 bases for J; bases not matched to a gene: 0. Germline-derived CDR1 and CDR2 are LGHNA and YSLEER. The CDR3 loop reads CASSQDRGQPQHF. CDR3 nucleotides: TGCGCCAGCAGCCAAGACAGGGGGCAGCCCCAGCATTTT.

This sequence joins TRBV28 and TRBJ2-2; 8 bases are shared with TRBD2. V lost 6 bases to trimming and J lost 7 bases; unmatched junction nucleotides: 7. The CDR3 covers 14 residues. Germline lookup yields CDR1 MDHEN and CDR2 SYDVKM. The CDR3 DNA sequence: TGTGCCAGCAGACTAGCGGCTAGAGGCGGGGAGCTGTTTTTT. It yields the protein CASRLAARGGELFF.

The chain has TRBV10-3 and TRBJ1-2; 8 nucleotides match TRBD1. V lost 0 bases, J lost 2 bases, and 5 bases stayed unmatched. Germline V gene lookup returns CDR1 ENHRY and CDR2 SYGVKD. This CDR3 has 16 residues. The CDR3 region has the DNA TGTGCCATCAGTGAGTCGTTCAGGGGGCAAAACTATGGCTACACCTTC. It yields the protein CAISESFRGQNYGYTF.

The CDR3 DNA reads as TGTGCCGGAAGGGTAGCGGTGAACACTGAAGCTTTCTTT. Protein product: CAGRVAVNTEAFF. This chain connects TRBV30 to TRBJ1-1; no definite D call. The CDR3 has 13 amino acids. CDR1 is GTSNPN and CDR2 is SVGIG in the germline V gene (reference sequence). V lost 8 bases to trimming and J lost 0 bases, with 13 bases between them.

The J gene is TRBJ2-3, the V gene TRBV30, with 8 bases fitting TRBD2. The V and J ends lost 4 bases and 2 bases, in that order; junction bases with no gene match: 5. The CDR3 loop spans 14 amino acids. Germline loops: CDR1 GTSNPN, CDR2 SVGIG (reference sequence). The CDR3 DNA follows: TGTGCCTGGATAGCGGGGCTGCACACAGATACGCAGTATTTT. This sequence encodes CAWIAGLHTDTQYF.

The J gene is TRBJ2-1, the V gene TRBV3-1 (or the pseudogene TRBV3-2); TRBD2 agrees at 9 bases. Germline trimming cut 3 bases from V and 5 bases from J; bases unmatched to any gene: 11. The CDR3 consists of 17 residues. Germline lookup yields CDR1 LGHDT and CDR2 YNNKEL (reference sequence). This CDR3 reads CASSQLSGSNFNNEQFF. CDR3 in DNA: TGTGCCAGCAGCCAGCTTAGCGGGAGCAACTTTAACAATGAGCAGTTCTTC.